A single sample is the source of the 26 T cell receptor beta chains below, sequenced in a study of human T cells and chemical hapten exposure. As for time point: patch test 1, 2 weeks after DPC sensitization. Treatment specified: therapeutic diphenylcyclopropenone sensitization with weekly scalp DPC. TCRdb fed the RACE reads into MiXCR, producing one record per CDR3 protein. The sample holds tens of thousands of distinct CDR3 sequences; approximately 9.3% are singletons and the top ten take roughly 13%. Specimen: whole blood, collected in connection with sensitization to the hapten diphenylcyclopropenone (DPC). These receptors were collected from a middle-aged woman with alopecia areata. Some clones in this sample may be carry-over from other donors' samples.

V gene TRBV29-1 combines with J gene TRBJ1-2; D gene unclear. CDR1 and CDR2 from the germline V gene are SQVTM and ANQGSEA. The ends were cut back, 4 bases at V and 0 bases at J, with 9 bases in the middle. This CDR3 region has 13 residues. CDR3 sequence: CSVVDFSNYGYTF. The CDR3 DNA is TGCAGCGTTGTCGACTTCTCTAACTATGGCTACACCTTC.

The chain links TRBV5-6 to TRBJ1-1; D may be TRBD1 (6 bases). The CDR3 runs to 13 residues. In germline, CDR1 is SGHDT, CDR2 YYEEEE. Trimming shortened V by 4 bases and J by 1 base, and 8 bases separated the two germline ends. The CDR3 region has the DNA TGTGCCAGCAGCGGAGGGGGGAACACTGAAGCTTTCTTT. Its protein is CASSGGGNTEAFF.

The chain is built from TRBV10-3 and TRBJ1-1; 9 positions agree with TRBD1. J gave up 0 bases and V 7 bases, and 12 bases lay outside the gene matches. The CDR3 spans 17 residues. The germline CDR1 and CDR2 sequences are ENHRY and SYGVKD. The CDR3 DNA is TGTGCCATCAAGGCCGGGACAGGGAATTCTCTGAACACTGAAGCTTTCTTT. It specifies CAIKAGTGNSLNTEAFF.

At least ten counts were recorded for this clonotype. The V call is TRBV20-1, the J call TRBJ1-4; 8 nucleotides line up with TRBD1. The CDR3 runs 14 residues. The germline V gene has CDR1 DFQATT and CDR2 SNEGSKA (reference sequence). Trimming took 6 bases from V and 5 from J; bases not matched to a gene: 8. The CDR3 loop is CSAPRQGKNEKLFF. The CDR3 nucleotides are TGCAGTGCACCTCGACAGGGGAAGAATGAAAAACTGTTTTTT.

The CDR3 sequence is CASSLRDGNTIYF. The CDR3 region has the DNA TGCGCCAGCAGCTTAAGGGACGGAAACACCATATATTTT. The J gene is TRBJ1-3, the V gene TRBV4-1, with D perhaps TRBD1 (5 bases). V lost 5 bases to trimming and J lost 4 bases, with 9 bases between them. CDR1 is MGHRA, CDR2 YSYEKL, per germline. The CDR3 spans 13 residues.

This clonotype was counted between two and nine times. This CDR3 reads CASSYSINGGGLPDTQYF. CDR3 in DNA: TGTGCCAGCAGTTACTCGATTAACGGCGGGGGGTTGCCAGATACGCAGTATTTT. This chain links TRBV6-2 or TRBV6-3 with TRBJ2-3; 8 positions match TRBD2. There are 18 residues in the CDR3. V lost 0 bases and J lost 4; bases outside the gene matches: 12. Germline loops: CDR1 MNHEY, CDR2 SVGEGT.

This clonotype was observed a handful of times. The chain combines TRBV30 with TRBJ2-1; a weak D match, TRBD2 (5 bases). Trimming pared 1 base from V and 7 bases from J, leaving 17 bases between. Germline values: CDR1 GTSNPN, CDR2 SVGIG (reference sequence). The CDR3 sequence is 15 residues long. The CDR3 DNA sequence: TGTGCCTGGAGTGGCCGGGGTGGCGCGACTAATGAGCAGTTCTTC. Translation gives CAWSGRGGATNEQFF.

This clonotype appeared a few times. This chain connects TRBV5-1 to TRBJ2-2; D remains unclear. The germline V gene encodes CDR1 SGHRS and CDR2 YFSETQ. Trimming removed 6 bases at V and 4 bases at J, with 10 bases between. This CDR3 has 13 residues. CDR3 in DNA: TGCGCCAGCAACGGTCTGGGCACCGGGGAGCTGTTTTTT. Protein product: CASNGLGTGELFF.

Comment on this clonotype: The CDR3 carries no conserved terminal phenylalanine or tryptophan, so it likely arises from a read error. The J gene is TRBJ2-3, the V gene TRBV3-1, with 12 bases that match TRBD2. V was pared by 3 bases and J by 5 bases, with 9 bases of the junction left unmatched. The germline gives CDR1 LGHDT, CDR2 YNNKEL (reference sequence). This CDR3 is 17 amino acids long. For the CDR3, the DNA is TGTGCCAGCAGCCAGAGTCTAGCGGGGGGGCCGAGAGATACGCAGTATCTT. As protein: CASSQSLAGGPRDTQYL.

The J gene is TRBJ2-1, the V gene TRBV5-1, with D possibly TRBD1 on 6 matching bases. V was shortened by 0 bases and J by 0 bases, with 10 bases between the two germline ends. The CDR3 contains 16 residues. Germline loops: CDR1 SGHRS, CDR2 YFSETQ. The CDR3 here is CASSLVGASSYNEQFF. In nucleotides, the CDR3 is TGCGCCAGCAGCTTGGTGGGGGCGAGCTCCTACAATGAGCAGTTCTTC.

This chain connects TRBV4-1 to TRBJ2-3, with TRBD2 identical over 9 bases. Losses at the gene ends were 4 bases for V and 1 base for J; bases not matched to a gene: 6. The CDR3 has 16 residues. CDR1 and CDR2 (germline): MGHRA, YSYEKL. The CDR3, as DNA: TGCGCCAGCAGCCCCAGGACTAGCGCCCGCACAGATACGCAGTATTTT. Translating it yields CASSPRTSARTDTQYF.

This chain joins TRBV3-1 and TRBJ2-3; 10 bases are a match to TRBD2. The CDR3 is 14 amino acids. Germline CDR1 is LGHDT and CDR2 is YNNKEL (reference sequence). With V trimmed by 6 bases and J by 4 bases, 4 bases remained unmatched. The CDR3 region is CASRPSGGADTQYF. The CDR3 nucleotides read TGTGCCAGCAGGCCCAGCGGGGGGGCAGATACGCAGTATTTT.

This clonotype was detected a few times. The chain recombines TRBV12-3 or TRBV12-4 with TRBJ2-2; D gene uncertain. Trimming stripped 8 bases from V and 0 bases from J, with 7 bases between. The CDR3 covers 13 residues. CDR3 in amino acids: CASGRANTGELFF. CDR3 DNA: TGTGCCAGCGGCCGGGCGAACACCGGGGAGCTGTTTTTT.

There are many counts of this clonotype. This rearrangement joins TRBV2 to TRBJ2-3, with 7 bases lining up with TRBD2. This CDR3 has 15 residues. V was clipped by 6 bases and J by 5 bases; unmatched bases: 11. Germline-derived CDR1 and CDR2 are SNHLY and FYNNEI. Here the CDR3 reads CASSRRKTGGDTQYF. In nucleotides, the CDR3 is TGTGCCAGCAGCCGACGCAAGACGGGGGGAGATACGCAGTATTTT.

This clonotype was seen many times. The rearrangement links TRBV4-3 to TRBJ1-6; D remains unclear. The CDR3 spans 14 residues. The germline V gene has CDR1 LGHNA and CDR2 YSLEER. Trimming cost V 2 bases and J 10 bases, with 12 bases left between them. The CDR3 loop is CASSQRVVGSPLHF. As DNA, the CDR3 is TGCGCCAGCAGCCAAAGAGTGGTCGGGTCACCCCTCCACTTT.

This clonotype has at least ten counts. V and J are TRBV5-1 and TRBJ2-2, with TRBD1 identical over 8 bases. The CDR3 contains 16 residues. After removal of 3 bases from V and 0 bases from J, the junction contained 4 bases not matched to a gene. Germline CDR1 and CDR2: SGHRS and YFSETQ. The CDR3 is CASSSTDRANTGELFF. CDR3 DNA: TGCGCCAGCAGCTCAACGGACAGGGCGAACACCGGGGAGCTGTTTTTT. The full variable domain, completed using reference TRBV5-1 and TRBJ2-2, is KAGVTQTPRYLIKTRGQQVTLSCSPISGHRSVSWYQQTPGQGLQFLFEYFSETQRNKGNFPGRFSGRQFSNSRSEMNVSTLELGDSALYLCASSSTDRANTGELFFGEGSRLTVL.

Ten or more counts support this clonotype. The chain has TRBV7-2 and TRBJ1-1; TRBD1 might be the D (5 bases). CDR3 length: 14 residues. Germline lookup yields CDR1 SGHTA and CDR2 FQGNSA. The V end lost 7 bases, the J end lost 4 bases, and 16 bases lay between the germline ends. CDR3 DNA: TGTGCCAGCAACAGCCCCGGGGGTCCCACTGAAGCTTTCTTT. It codes for CASNSPGGPTEAFF.

This clonotype was found a few times. The chain employs TRBV20-1 and TRBJ1-6; weak D call: TRBD1 (6 bases). CDR1 is DFQATT and CDR2 is SNEGSKA in the germline V gene (reference sequence). The V and J ends lost 0 bases and 10 bases respectively, with 13 bases between them. CDR3 length: 14 residues. The CDR3 sequence: CSARDTGAGSPLHF. CDR3 DNA: TGCAGTGCTAGAGATACGGGGGCAGGGTCACCCCTCCACTTT.

This clonotype has ten or more counts. V is TRBV30 and J is TRBJ2-2; D possibly corresponds to TRBD2 (6 bases). Deletions cut 3 bases from V and 3 bases from J, with 8 bases between. The germline V gene encodes CDR1 GTSNPN and CDR2 SVGIG (reference sequence). The CDR3 is made up of 13 amino acids. The CDR3 nucleotides read TGTGCCTGGAGGACGGGGGACACCGGGGAGCTGTTTTTT. As protein: CAWRTGDTGELFF.

This clonotype was seen ten or more times. The chain is built from TRBV19 and TRBJ2-1; possibly TRBD1 for D (6 bases). CDR1 and CDR2 from the germline V gene are LNHDA and SQIVND (reference sequence). The V end was cut by 4 bases, the J end by 5 bases, with 15 bases between. The CDR3 has 15 amino acids. CDR3 sequence (DNA): TGTGCCAGTAGTACCCTGGCGGCAGGGGACAATGAGCAGTTCTTC. Protein: CASSTLAAGDNEQFF.

This clonotype was recorded a few times. V usage is TRBV6-1 and J usage is TRBJ2-1; 12 bases agree with TRBD2. Germline CDR1 MNHNS, CDR2 SASEGT. With 1 base clipped from V and 5 bases from J, the junction kept 3 bases outside the gene matches. There are 16 residues in the CDR3. CDR3 amino acids: CASSEGLAGGDNEQFF. Written as DNA, the CDR3 is TGTGCCAGCAGTGAAGGTCTAGCGGGGGGGGACAATGAGCAGTTCTTC.

This clonotype was detected ten times or more. The V call is TRBV6-5, the J call TRBJ1-1; no definite D call. The CDR3 runs 12 residues. The V gene's germline CDR1 is MNHEY and CDR2 SVGAGI. Trimming took 2 bases from V and 6 from J, leaving 7 bases between them. Written as DNA, the CDR3 is TGTGCCAGCAGTTACGGAAGAGCTGAAGCTTTCTTT. This gives the protein CASSYGRAEAFF.

This clonotype was found many times. J is TRBJ1-1 and V is TRBV30, with 8 bases identical to TRBD1. This CDR3 has 13 amino acids. Germline V CDR1 and CDR2: GTSNPN, SVGIG (reference sequence). Trimming removed 3 bases from V and 4 bases from J; junction bases left unmatched: 4. Written as DNA, the CDR3 is TGTGCCTGGAGGAGGGGACAGGCCACTGAAGCTTTCTTT. Its translation is CAWRRGQATEAFF.

This clonotype appeared a few times. The V call is TRBV6-1, the J call TRBJ1-2; D perhaps matches TRBD1 (5 bases). Trimming stripped 6 bases from V and 0 bases from J, with 14 bases between. Germline CDR1 reads MNHNS; CDR2 reads SASEGT. This CDR3 is built from 15 residues. CDR3 amino acids: CASSQGVRTNYGYTF. CDR3 DNA sequence: TGTGCCAGCAGCCAAGGGGTCCGGACTAACTATGGCTACACCTTC.

This clonotype was recorded at least ten times. V usage is TRBV7-3 and J usage is TRBJ2-3; D is uncertain. Trimming removed 4 bases at V and 4 bases at J, with 9 bases between. The CDR3 loop spans 13 amino acids. From germline, CDR1 is SGHTA and CDR2 FQGTGA. As DNA, the CDR3 is TGTGCCAGCAGCTCACAACCCGCAGATACGCAGTATTTT. It yields the protein CASSSQPADTQYF.

This clonotype was seen many times. The chain uses TRBV3-1 and TRBJ1-5, with 9 positions matching TRBD1. From germline, CDR1 is LGHDT and CDR2 YNNKEL (reference sequence). The length of the CDR3 is 15 residues. Trimming removed 6 bases from V and 7 bases from J; junction bases left unmatched: 10. The CDR3 coding sequence is TGTGCCAGCAGTCAGACAGGGGGAACTGGGCAGCCCCAGCATTTT. It encodes CASSQTGGTGQPQHF.